Described below is a single T cell receptor (beta chain) sequence and its context. Both TCR beta VDJ combination and CDR3 sequence profiling were carried out. Genomic DNA was the template for this profiling. In TCRdb, the reads were re-called with MiXCR into one record per CDR3 protein. The repertoire holds fewer than 200,000 distinct CDR3 sequences, approximately 48% seen once, with about 1.8% in the top ten. This record belongs to a study of CD8+CD57+ T cells in acquired aplastic anemia. Study in general: Sorted CD4+ and CD8+ cell DNA averaged roughly 3 ug.

CDR3 size: 15 residues. V lost 3 bases, J lost 4 bases, and 15 bases lay in between. The germline V gene encodes CDR1 DFQATT and CDR2 SNEGSKA (reference sequence). Sequenced patients had shown CD8+CD57+ cell expansion by flow cytometry. There was no therapy given to any patient before the blood sampling took place. Sequencing input: sorted CD4+, CD8+, or CD8+CD57+ T cells (not recorded which) from PBMCs. The TCR originated in a human donor with aplastic anemia. The chain is built from TRBV20-1 and TRBJ1-4; possibly TRBD1 for D (6 bases). Written as DNA, the CDR3 is TGCAGTGCTAGTGGCCTCCAGGGGATTAATGAAAAACTGTTTTTT. Its protein product is CSASGLQGINEKLFF.